The rows below give T cell receptor beta chains drawn from one sample of a study of T cells in tuberculosis. Assay used: immunoSEQ multiplex PCR; TCRdb lists only in-frame clones, some missing. The top ten hold 6.2% of the sample, which has about 23,000 clones, approximately 97% seen once. The specimen sequenced was PBMCs. All receptors come from a donor between 10 and 29 years old with latent tuberculosis or without tuberculosis infection. The CDR3 runs from the conserved cysteine through the conserved F or W. D genes are given only for firm matches. Only some rows state a clone size, as once, few, many or a class for expanded clones.

D gene	V gene	clone size	J gene	CDR3 protein	CDR3 DNA
NA	TRBV4-3	NA	TRBJ1-5	CASSQDLTSNQPQHF	TGCGCCAGCAGCCAAGATCTAACTTCTAATCAGCCCCAGCATTTT
NA	TRBV7-9	once	TRBJ2-7	CASSFTTGTYEQYF	TGTGCCAGCAGCTTCACGACAGGCACCTACGAGCAGTACTTC
NA	TRBV9	NA	TRBJ1-2	CASSVGQQRVSNYGYTF	TGTGCCAGCAGCGTAGGTCAACAACGGGTCTCTAACTATGGCTACACCTTC
TRBD1	TRBV6-8	NA	TRBJ2-3	CASRTGDTQYF	TGTGCCAGCAGGACAGGGGATACGCAGTATTTT
TRBD2	TRBV6-1	NA	TRBJ2-5	CASILRELRETQYF	TGTGCCAGCATTCTGCGGGAGTTGCGGGAGACCCAGTACTTC
NA	TRBV11-3	NA	TRBJ2-2	CASSPRGSGHNPGELFF	TGTGCCAGCAGCCCCCGGGGGTCAGGGCATAACCCCGGGGAGCTGTTTTTT
NA	TRBV5-1	NA	TRBJ1-3	CASSLDGSGNTIYF	TGCGCCAGCAGCTTGGACGGCTCTGGAAACACCATATATTTT
TRBD2	TRBV7-2	NA	TRBJ2-3	CASRLAGGSDTQYF	TGTGCCAGCAGACTAGCGGGGGGTTCAGATACGCAGTATTTT
NA	TRBV7-2	NA	TRBJ2-7	CASSLIRNGVEQYF	TGTGCCAGCAGCTTAATCCGTAACGGGGTCGAGCAGTACTTC
TRBD1	TRBV11-3	NA	TRBJ2-3	CASSKGTGSTDTQYF	TGTGCCAGCAGCAAGGGGACAGGGAGTACAGATACGCAGTATTTT
NA	TRBV14	NA	TRBJ2-1	CASSQARASGEVGEQFF	TGTGCCAGCAGCCAAGCCCGAGCTTCGGGAGAGGTTGGGGAGCAGTTCTTC
TRBD1	TRBV30	NA	TRBJ1-3	CAWGDRGFSGNTIYF	TGTGCCTGGGGGGACAGGGGATTCTCTGGAAACACCATATATTTT
NA	TRBV6-6	NA	TRBJ2-2	CASGNSRVNTGELFF	TGTGCCAGCGGCAACTCCCGGGTAAACACCGGGGAGCTGTTTTTT
NA	TRBV5-1	NA	TRBJ2-3	CASSLGVVTDTQYF	TGCGCCAGCAGCTTGGGAGTAGTTACAGATACGCAGTATTTT
NA	TRBV7-9	NA	TRBJ1-2	CASSLGELYGYTF	TGTGCCAGCAGCTTAGGAGAACTCTATGGCTACACCTTC